This entry describes one T cell receptor (beta chain). This entry is derived from a study of blood T cells in healthy people across ages. Together with a sample-barcoded 5' primer, a J-beta primer mix was included in a second PCR lasting about 6 to 11 cycles. Using its own MiXCR run on the 5' RACE reads, TCRdb lists one record per CDR3 protein. The sample lists 1.5 million to 1.8 million distinct CDR3 sequences; about 45% were seen once. The sequence came from a woman under 30 in good health. The sequencing sample was made of blood.

The DNA of the CDR3 is TGTGCCACCAGTGATTCCGCAGGGAAAGGGAGCTCCTACGAGCAGTACTTC. It is translated as CATSDSAGKGSSYEQYF. The chain recombines TRBV24-1 with TRBJ2-7; D may match TRBD1 or TRBD2 (5 bases each). This CDR3 is built from 17 residues. V lost 2 bases, J lost 0 bases, and 16 bases lay in between. CDR1 is KGHDR and CDR2 is SFDVKD in the germline V gene.